This is a list of T cell receptor beta chains from one sample in a study of cytotoxic CD8 clonotypes in ibrutinib-treated CLL. Clones were read by immunoSEQ multiplex PCR, and TCRdb kept only the in-frame ones, dropping some. This sample has 130,000 or so clones, with roughly three quarters found just once. Sequenced here: PBMCs, sampled after 12 months of ibrutinib treatment. The receptors were gathered from a human donor with chronic lymphocytic leukemia. CDR3s include the opening cysteine and the closing phenylalanine or tryptophan. The D gene is left open where the match is weak. Only some rows state a clone size, as once, few, many or a class for expanded clones.

>.|TRBV7-3|.|TRBJ2-1|16
TGTGCCAGCAGCTTGGTTGGGGGAACGCACTACAATGAGCAGTTCTTC
CASSLVGGTHYNEQFF
>.|TRBV5-4|TRBD2|TRBJ2-7|15
TGTGCCAGCAGCCCTGGCGGGAGGGGGGACTACGAGCAGTACTTC
CASSPGGRGDYEQYF
>.|TRBV2|TRBD2|TRBJ2-3|15
TGTGCCAGCAGTCCGACTAGCGGGAGTTCAGATACGCAGTATTTT
CASSPTSGSSDTQYF
>.|TRBV30|.|TRBJ2-7|15
TGTGCCTGGTCCAGGGGGCGTCTAGCGGGCTACGAGCAGTACTTC
CAWSRGRLAGYEQYF
>.|TRBV5-1|.|TRBJ2-7|16
TGCGCCAGCAGCTTGAGGGAGACATCGCTCGGCTACGAGCAGTACTTC
CASSLRETSLGYEQYF
>once|TRBV27|TRBD2|TRBJ2-5|14
TGTGCCAGCAGGCTAGCGGGAGGGCCAGAGACCCAGTACTTC
CASRLAGGPETQYF
>.|TRBV5-4|TRBD2|TRBJ2-3|15
TGTGCCAGCAGCTTGGCTCTAGCGGAGAACTCAAGGCAGTATTTT
CASSLALAENSRQYF
>few|TRBV7-2|.|TRBJ1-1|13
TGTGCCAGCAGCATTACAGGGAACACTGAAGCTTTCTTT
CASSITGNTEAFF
>.|TRBV29-1|.|TRBJ1-2|11
TGCAGCGTTGGAACGCAACTCGGCTACACCTTC
CSVGTQLGYTF
>.|TRBV5-1|TRBD1|TRBJ1-2|12
TGCGCCAGCAGCAACCGACAGGGCGGCTACACCTTC
CASSNRQGGYTF
>few|TRBV18|TRBD1|TRBJ1-3|16
TGTGCCAGCTCACCATCGGGACAGCCCTCTGGAAACACCATATATTTT
CASSPSGQPSGNTIYF
>.|TRBV9|TRBD2|TRBJ2-7|16
TGTGCCAGCAGCACCTTCCGGACTAGCGGGAGGGGTGAGCAGTACTTC
CASSTFRTSGRGEQYF
>.|TRBV6-1|.|TRBJ1-2|13
TGTGCCAGCAGTGAGGGGTTCTACTATGGCTACACCTTC
CASSEGFYYGYTF
>.|TRBV2|.|TRBJ1-1|13
TGTGCCAGCAGTCAAGGGGTGAGCACTGAAGCTTTCTTT
CASSQGVSTEAFF
>.|TRBV28|.|TRBJ1-5|15
TGTGCCAGCAGTCCGTTGGGGACCGGCAATCAGCCCCAGCATTTT
CASSPLGTGNQPQHF
>.|TRBV18|.|TRBJ2-2|14
TGTGCCAGCTCACCCCTTGGGACTCCCGGGGAGCTGTTTTTT
CASSPLGTPGELFF
>.|TRBV2|TRBD1|TRBJ1-4|14
TGTGCCAGCAAGACGGACAGGAATAATGAAAAACTGTTTTTT
CASKTDRNNEKLFF
>few|TRBV14|TRBD1|TRBJ2-2|15
TGTGCCAGCAGCAAAGGACAGGGCCTCACCGGGGAGCTGTTTTTT
CASSKGQGLTGELFF
>.|TRBV4-2|TRBD2|TRBJ2-1|21
TGTGCCAGCAGCCAACAATACTTCAGGGGGCGTCACTTTAGCGGGAGGACTGAGCAGTTCTTC
CASSQQYFRGRHFSGRTEQFF
>.|TRBV5-6|.|TRBJ2-7|16
TGTGCCAGCAGAGGGAGAGCAGGGCTGACCCCCTACGAGCAGTACTTC
CASRGRAGLTPYEQYF
>.|TRBV6-1|.|TRBJ2-7|14
TGTGCCAGCAGTGAGGGCGGGGAGCTTGACGAGCAGTACTTC
CASSEGGELDEQYF
>once|TRBV6-1|.|TRBJ2-7|15
TGTGCCACTCACAGGATTTGGGCATCGGGCCACGAGCAGTACTTC
CATHRIWASGHEQYF